This entry describes one TCR beta chain. Its target is unknown. The source of the sample is a study of CD8 T cells in ankylosing spondylitis. Study-wide findings and caveats: As for the disease-linked clones, they showed a CD8+ phenotype and occurred at relatively low frequencies in peripheral blood. For ankylosing spondylitis blood, a TCR beta motif of fewer than 10 highly homologous variants appeared characteristic.

Libraries for TCR beta were made by quantitative 5'-RACE with molecular barcodes. TCRdb re-analysed the 5' RACE reads in MiXCR, keeping a single row per CDR3 protein. This table holds more than 650,000 distinct CDR3 sequences, 12% found once. Germline CDR1 SGHRS, CDR2 YFSETQ. The CDR3 contains 14 residues. V shed 0 bases and J 6 bases; nucleotides not matched to a gene: 4. Sequencing was done on a sample of blood, either unsorted or a sorted T cell fraction (not recorded which). The receptor was derived from a male donor with ankylosing spondylitis. This chain links TRBV5-1 with TRBJ2-7, with 9 bases matching TRBD1. CDR3 loop: CASSLAGTGIEQYF. CDR3 DNA sequence: TGCGCCAGCAGCTTGGCCGGGACAGGGATCGAGCAGTACTTC.